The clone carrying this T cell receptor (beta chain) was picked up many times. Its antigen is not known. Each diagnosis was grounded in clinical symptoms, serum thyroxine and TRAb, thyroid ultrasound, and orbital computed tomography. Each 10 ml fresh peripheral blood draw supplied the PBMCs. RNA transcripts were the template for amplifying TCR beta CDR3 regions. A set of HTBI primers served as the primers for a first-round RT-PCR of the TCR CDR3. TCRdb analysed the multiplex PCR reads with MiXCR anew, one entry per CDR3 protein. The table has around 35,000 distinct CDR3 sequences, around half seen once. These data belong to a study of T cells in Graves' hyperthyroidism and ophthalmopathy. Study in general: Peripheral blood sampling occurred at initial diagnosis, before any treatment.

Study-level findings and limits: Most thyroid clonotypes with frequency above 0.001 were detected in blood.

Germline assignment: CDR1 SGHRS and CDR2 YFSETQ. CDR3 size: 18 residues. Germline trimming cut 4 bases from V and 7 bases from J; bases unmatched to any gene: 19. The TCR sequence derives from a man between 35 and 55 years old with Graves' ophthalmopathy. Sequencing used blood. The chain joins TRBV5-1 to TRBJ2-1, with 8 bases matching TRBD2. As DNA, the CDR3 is TGCGCCAGCAGCCCGCGTGCTGGCGGGAGGCGGGCGGAGAATGAGCAGTTCTTC. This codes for CASSPRAGGRRAENEQFF.